This TCR beta chain was identified in a study of cytomegalovirus exposure and HLA in healthy donors. Regarding the study as a whole: In a later analysis, across HLA loci, associated TCR counts were highest for DRB1, lowest for HLA-C.

This clone has a handful of counts. Antigen: not known. Trimming stripped 1 base from V and 0 bases from J, with 7 bases between. The CDR3 spans 14 residues. Germline CDR1 SGHRS, CDR2 YFSETQ. Primers for the PCR totalled 60 Vbeta and 13 Jbeta. Clones were read by immunoSEQ multiplex PCR, and TCRdb kept only the in-frame ones, dropping some. The repertoire consists of 100,000 to 150,000 clones, with approximately 9% occurring once and the leading ten covering roughly 7%. Donors were ostensibly healthy at sampling, although undocumented immune exposures were probable. The sequenced sample was PBMCs. The receptor was derived from a woman in her 40s in good health and CMV-seropositive. The V and J genes are TRBV5-1 and TRBJ1-1; D is uncertain. The CDR3 DNA follows: TGCGCCAGCAGCTTGACAGCTTTGAACACTGAAGCTTTCTTT. This gives the protein CASSLTALNTEAFF.